Sequencing of this T cell receptor beta chain was carried out in a study of T cell responses to AZD1222 COVID-19 vaccine. On this clone: Its antigen is not identified. A read error may produce the germline difference seen at one junction end.

Overall study findings and caveats: In the spike-specific TCR repertoire, nearly half reportedly target unmutated variant regions. Spike-specific TCR breadth and depth went up after people got two AZD1222 doses. Only six AZD1222 recipients tested seropositive at baseline. Possibly, clonal diversity was underestimated; donors were largely white British and included more females.

Sequencing used immunoSEQ multiplex PCR; TCRdb keeps in-frame clones, though not all of them. This sample yields 150,000 to 190,000 clones, of which about 90% are seen a single time; roughly 9.7% belongs to the top ten. The germline CDR1 and CDR2 sequences are SGHKS and YYEKEE (reference sequence). CDR3 length: 16 amino acids. This sequence was found in an adult who received the AZD1222 COVID-19 vaccine. Sequencing used peripheral blood, obtained 28 days after the second AZD1222 dose. V and J are TRBV5-5 and TRBJ1-5; 7 nucleotides match TRBD1. The CDR3 loop reads CASNLPGQSFVQPQHF. In DNA, the CDR3 is TGTGCCAGCAACTTGCCGGGACAGAGCTTCGTTCAGCCCCAGCATTTT.